The 23 T cell receptor beta chains given below trace back to one sample, sequenced in a study of CD8 T cells in ankylosing spondylitis. TCRdb itself ran the 5' RACE reads through MiXCR, one entry per CDR3 protein. This sample yields 400,000 to 450,000 distinct CDR3 sequences, of which 17% are seen a single time; approximately 0.93% belongs to the top ten. Study-level points and caveats: A motif in TCR beta, a set of eight highly homologous variants, appeared characteristic of ankylosing spondylitis blood.

These receptors' antigens are unknown. The sequenced sample was blood, either unsorted or a sorted T cell fraction (not recorded which). These receptor sequences come from a male donor with ankylosing spondylitis.

This rearrangement joins TRBV20-1 to TRBJ1-2, with D possibly being TRBD1 (5 bases). This CDR3 has 11 residues. From germline, CDR1 is DFQATT and CDR2 SNEGSKA (reference sequence). V was trimmed by 6 bases and J by 8 bases, leaving 13 bases between them. The CDR3 DNA is TGCAGTGCGTGGGGGATAAGGGGCTACACCTTC. It encodes CSAWGIRGYTF.

The gene calls are TRBV28 and TRBJ1-1; D gene unclear. The CDR3 spans 13 residues. Trimming stripped 10 bases from V and 5 bases from J, with 17 bases between. Germline-derived CDR1 and CDR2 are MDHEN and SYDVKM. The CDR3 coding sequence is TGTGCCACCCTGTTAGCTAGAGGTACTGAAGCTTTCTTT. This sequence encodes CATLLARGTEAFF.

The CDR3 DNA is TGTGCCAGCAGTTTAAACCGGAAGAGGACTGAAGCTTTCTTT. It codes for CASSLNRKRTEAFF. The chain recombines TRBV12-3 or TRBV12-4 with TRBJ1-1; D call uncertain. The V gene lost 2 bases and the J gene lost 5 bases, with 12 bases spanning the gap. The CDR3 loop spans 14 amino acids.

This clonotype was recorded at least ten times. The chain recombines TRBV12-3 or TRBV12-4 with TRBJ1-1; 11 positions match TRBD1. The length of the CDR3 is 14 residues. V shed 6 bases and J 4 bases; nucleotides not matched to a gene: 4. CDR3 amino acids: CASRGDRGGTEAFF. Written as DNA, the CDR3 is TGTGCCAGCAGGGGGGACAGGGGGGGCACTGAAGCTTTCTTT.

This clonotype has only a few counts. The chain employs TRBV7-9 and TRBJ2-3; 7 bases match TRBD2. The germline CDR1 and CDR2 sequences are SEHNR and FQNEAQ (reference sequence). This CDR3 region has 14 residues. Trimming removed 5 bases from V and 5 bases from J; junction bases left unmatched: 7. CDR3 loop: CASSARTSRDTQYF. CDR3 nucleotides: TGTGCCAGCAGCGCCCGGACTAGTCGAGATACGCAGTATTTT.

This clonotype has more than one count but fewer than ten. The chain couples TRBV28 to TRBJ2-2; D unclear. The CDR3 covers 11 residues. Looked up from germline, CDR1 is MDHEN and CDR2 is SYDVKM. The germline V and J ends were trimmed by 8 bases and 6 bases, with 7 bases remaining between them. The CDR3 region is CASSDPGELFF. CDR3 nucleotides: TGTGCCAGCTCGGATCCCGGGGAGCTGTTTTTT.

V and J are TRBV7-2 and TRBJ1-2; TRBD1 matches at 7 bases. This CDR3 spans 15 amino acids. The trim removed 6 bases at V and 1 base at J, leaving 8 bases unmatched. Germline assignment: CDR1 SGHTA and CDR2 FQGNSA. CDR3 in DNA: TGTGCCAGCAGACCCGGAGGGGGCGGTAACTATGGCTACACCTTC. Amino acid sequence: CASRPGGGGNYGYTF.

The chain joins TRBV3-1 to TRBJ1-5, with no clear D. The CDR3 consists of 14 residues. Germline CDR1 LGHDT, CDR2 YNNKEL (reference sequence). The V and J ends lost 1 base and 0 bases respectively, with 4 bases between them. The CDR3 nucleotides read TGTGCCAGCAGCCAAGGTACTAGCAATCAGCCCCAGCATTTT. This translates into CASSQGTSNQPQHF.

The genes are TRBV12-3 or TRBV12-4 and TRBJ1-5; D gene uncertain. V lost 2 bases and J lost 5, with 10 bases in between. The CDR3 has 14 residues. CDR3 sequence (DNA): TGTGCCAGCAGTTTAAAGGCAGTTTATCAGCCCCAGCATTTT. Translated, it gives CASSLKAVYQPQHF.

This clonotype appeared a few times. The chain is built from TRBV5-1 and TRBJ2-1; 14 bases are a match to TRBD2. Trimming removed 4 bases from V and 3 bases from J; junction bases left unmatched: 9. The CDR3 loop spans 18 amino acids. Germline lookup yields CDR1 SGHRS and CDR2 YFSETQ. The CDR3 here is CASSPKPGLAGVYNEQFF. CDR3 bases: TGCGCCAGCAGCCCGAAACCGGGACTAGCGGGAGTCTACAATGAGCAGTTCTTC.

The chain employs TRBV7-6 and TRBJ2-2, with 13 positions matching TRBD2. Per germline, CDR1 SGHVS and CDR2 FNYEAQ. The J segment lost 7 bases and the V segment lost 1 base, leaving 9 bases of the junction unmatched. The CDR3 covers 18 residues. CDR3: CASSLGPGTSGTVGELFF. The CDR3 nucleotides read TGTGCCAGCAGCTTAGGACCCGGGACTAGCGGGACGGTCGGGGAGCTGTTTTTT.

This chain uses TRBV11-2 with TRBJ2-1, with D perhaps TRBD1 or TRBD2 (6 bases each). The CDR3 has 17 residues. Germline V lookup: CDR1 SGHAT, CDR2 FQNNGV. The V gene lost 2 bases and the J gene lost 3 bases, with 17 bases spanning the gap. CDR3 in amino acids: CASSLQGGGGGYNEQFF. The CDR3 DNA reads as TGTGCCAGCAGCTTACAGGGAGGTGGGGGCGGCTACAATGAGCAGTTCTTC.

The chain recombines TRBV5-6 with TRBJ1-3; D gene ambiguous. The germline V gene has CDR1 SGHDT and CDR2 YYEEEE. Deletions cut 0 bases from V and 0 bases from J, with 10 bases between. The CDR3 totals 16 residues. CDR3 region: CASSLGRRSSGNTIYF. CDR3 nucleotide sequence: TGTGCCAGCAGCTTGGGCAGGAGGTCCTCTGGAAACACCATATATTTT.

The J gene is TRBJ1-5, the V gene TRBV27; 8 bases line up with TRBD1. The CDR3 runs 18 residues. Germline V gives CDR1 MNHEY, CDR2 SMNVEV (reference sequence). V gave up 5 bases and J gave up 4 bases; unmatched junction bases: 16. The CDR3 is CASSPLKPGQEKNQPQHF. The CDR3 nucleotides read TGTGCCAGCAGTCCGCTGAAACCGGGACAGGAGAAGAATCAGCCCCAGCATTTT.

V and J are TRBV5-1 and TRBJ1-1; tentative D call: TRBD1 (5 bases). The CDR3 has 14 residues. Germline V lookup: CDR1 SGHRS, CDR2 YFSETQ. V lost 10 bases to trimming and J lost 5 bases, with 21 bases between them. The CDR3 region has the DNA TGCGCCTCCGCTGAGGGGAGGGAGGGGACTGAAGCTTTCTTT. Translation gives CASAEGREGTEAFF. The variable domain in full, completed from reference TRBV5-1 and TRBJ1-1, reads KAGVTQTPRYLIKTRGQQVTLSCSPISGHRSVSWYQQTPGQGLQFLFEYFSETQRNKGNFPGRFSGRQFSNSRSEMNVSTLELGDSALYLCASAEGREGTEAFFGQGTRLTVV.

The genes are TRBV6-1 and TRBJ2-3, with 8 bases fitting TRBD2. The CDR3 runs to 12 residues. The V gene end was trimmed by 10 bases and the J gene end by 6 bases; junction bases not matched to a gene: 6. The V gene's germline CDR1 is MNHNS and CDR2 SASEGT. CDR3 in DNA: TGTGCCACTAATTCGGGGGGGGATACGCAGTATTTT. Translating gives CATNSGGDTQYF.

This rearrangement joins TRBV30 to TRBJ2-3; D gene unclear. Germline loops: CDR1 GTSNPN, CDR2 SVGIG (reference sequence). The V end was cut by 6 bases, the J end by 4 bases, with 5 bases between. This CDR3 is built from 10 residues. The CDR3 DNA follows: TGTGCCTGTGCTGCAGATACGCAGTATTTT. Protein: CACAADTQYF.

This clonotype was counted between two and nine times. V is TRBV6-4 and J is TRBJ2-3, with D possibly TRBD2 on 5 matching bases. Trimming removed 2 bases from V and 8 bases from J, with 11 bases in between. Per the germline V gene, CDR1 is MRHNA and CDR2 is SNTAGT. There are 13 residues in the CDR3. This CDR3 is CASSDRGSGTQYF. Here the CDR3 DNA reads TGTGCCAGCAGTGACCGAGGGTCAGGTACGCAGTATTTT.

V usage is TRBV7-2 and J usage is TRBJ1-6, with D possibly being TRBD1 (5 bases). Trimming removed 5 bases at V and 10 bases at J, with 15 bases between. CDR3 length: 14 amino acids. Germline loops: CDR1 SGHTA, CDR2 FQGNSA. The CDR3 bases are TGTGCCAGCAGCACCGGGGCATTAGGGTCACCCCTCCACTTT. Its protein is CASSTGALGSPLHF.

CDR3: CSAAWGHSYEQYF. CDR3 nucleotides: TGCAGTGCTGCCTGGGGGCACTCCTACGAGCAGTACTTC. The V gene is TRBV20-1, the J gene TRBJ2-7, with D tentatively TRBD1 (6 bases). The germline V gene encodes CDR1 DFQATT and CDR2 SNEGSKA (reference sequence). V lost 5 bases, J lost 0 bases, and 11 bases lay in between. The CDR3 covers 13 residues.

Concerning this clonotype: Mismatch with germline at one junction end may stem from a read error. V is TRBV4-1 and J is TRBJ2-1; D uncertain. This CDR3 has 12 residues. The germline CDR1 and CDR2 sequences are MGHRA and YSYEKL. CDR3 sequence (DNA): TGCGCCAGCAGCCCCCCTGGTCCCAGAATCTCCTTC. It codes for CASSPPGPRISF.

The V call is TRBV30, the J call TRBJ2-7; tentatively, D is TRBD1 or TRBD2 (5 bases each). Per the germline V gene, CDR1 is GTSNPN and CDR2 is SVGIG (reference sequence). Trimming took 4 bases from V and 7 from J, leaving 17 bases between them. The CDR3 sequence is 13 residues long. This chain's CDR3 is CAWTKLQGAEQYF. DNA of the CDR3: TGTGCCTGGACCAAACTCCAGGGAGCGGAGCAGTACTTC.

The rearrangement joins TRBV5-5 to TRBJ2-7, with 7 nucleotides matching TRBD1. This CDR3 has 12 residues. Trimming cost V 4 bases and J 7 bases; bases outside gene matches: 5. Germline V gene data show CDR1 as SGHKS and CDR2 as YYEKEE (reference sequence). The CDR3 sequence is CASSTDRREQYF. The DNA for the CDR3 is TGTGCCAGCAGCACGGACAGGCGGGAGCAGTACTTC. The full variable domain, with the rest looked up from reference TRBV5-5 and TRBJ2-7, is DAGVTQSPTHLIKTRGQQVTLRCSPISGHKSVSWYQQVLGQGPQFIFQYYEKEERGRGNFPDRFSARQFPNYSSELNVNALLLGDSALYLCASSTDRREQYFGPGTRLTVT.